The 17 T cell receptor beta chains listed next were all sequenced from one sample in a study of beta chain features in type 1 diabetes. General study findings and limits: TCRB CDR3s from Type 1 diabetes patients were moderately but significantly shorter in all four CD4+ subsets.

These TCRs are of unknown antigen specificity. Since all of the isolated RNA was reverse transcribed, expressed TCRB transcripts were what got sequenced. Measured with immunoSEQ multiplex PCR; TCRdb has only the in-frame clones, and not every one. The sample holds about 340,000 clones, approximately 12% seen once. The sample consisted of naive CD4+ T cells from blood. Receptors were obtained from a woman aged 18-35 years with type 1 diabetes.

The rearrangement joins TRBV28 to TRBJ1-1; no clear D. V shed 10 bases and J shed 0 bases, with 3 bases lying between them. The CDR3 contains 10 residues. CDR1 is MDHEN, CDR2 SYDVKM, per germline. The chain's CDR3 is CATMNTEAFF. CDR3 sequence (DNA): TGTGCCACCATGAACACTGAAGCTTTCTTT.

This clone appeared a few times. The V call is TRBV18, the J call TRBJ1-1; D is unclear. CDR3 length: 14 amino acids. With 2 bases removed from V and 0 bases from J, the gap between germline ends came to 7 bases. Looked up from germline, CDR1 is KGHSH and CDR2 is LQKENI. CDR3 region: CASSPTSMNTEAFF. The CDR3, as DNA: TGTGCCAGCTCACCAACTTCTATGAACACTGAAGCTTTCTTT. The variable domain in full, completed from reference TRBV18 and TRBJ1-1, reads NAGVMQNPRHLVRRRGQEARLRCSPMKGHSHVYWYRQLPEEGLKFMVYLQKENIIDESGMPKERFSAEFPKEGPSILRIQQVVRGDSAAYFCASSPTSMNTEAFFGQGTRLTVV.

V and J are TRBV7-8 and TRBJ2-1; 8 bases map to TRBD2. V lost 1 base, J lost 0 bases, and 17 bases stayed unmatched. The length of the CDR3 is 21 residues. Germline V lookup: CDR1 SGHVS, CDR2 FQNEAQ. CDR3 protein: CASSLGPGTRSPASSYNEQFF. CDR3 coding DNA: TGTGCCAGCAGCTTAGGGCCCGGGACTAGGTCCCCCGCCAGCTCCTACAATGAGCAGTTCTTC.

This rearrangement joins TRBV28 to TRBJ1-5; 8 bases are shared with TRBD1. CDR3 size: 14 residues. Germline-derived CDR1 and CDR2 are MDHEN and SYDVKM. V lost 5 bases, J lost 6 bases, and 6 bases stayed unmatched. CDR3 amino acids: CASSRTGTGQPQHF. For the CDR3, the DNA is TGTGCCAGCAGTCGGACAGGGACGGGTCAGCCCCAGCATTTT.

In this sample, this clone turned up a few times. The chain recombines TRBV5-1 with TRBJ2-3; D may be TRBD1 (5 bases). The CDR3 runs to 14 residues. CDR1 is SGHRS and CDR2 is YFSETQ in the germline V gene. Trimming pared 3 bases from V and 6 bases from J, leaving 14 bases between. CDR3 sequence reads: CASSSEIQVDTQYF. CDR3 coding DNA: TGCGCCAGCAGCTCAGAAATACAGGTGGATACGCAGTATTTT. The variable domain in full, with the rest retrieved from reference TRBV5-1 and TRBJ2-3, is KAGVTQTPRYLIKTRGQQVTLSCSPISGHRSVSWYQQTPGQGLQFLFEYFSETQRNKGNFPGRFSGRQFSNSRSEMNVSTLELGDSALYLCASSSEIQVDTQYFGPGTRLTVL.

This chain joins TRBV29-1 and TRBJ2-3; D is possibly TRBD2 (6 bases). V was shortened by 6 bases and J by 4 bases, with 20 bases between the two germline ends. The CDR3 contains 15 residues. CDR1 and CDR2 (germline): SQVTM, ANQGSEA. The CDR3 loop is CSVHPLGGNSDTQYF. The CDR3 nucleotides read TGCAGCGTGCACCCCTTGGGCGGGAATTCAGATACGCAGTATTTT.

The chain joins TRBV11-3 to TRBJ2-4; 8 nucleotides line up with TRBD1. The CDR3 runs 14 residues. With 4 bases clipped from V and 8 bases from J, the junction kept 7 bases outside the gene matches. Germline V gene lookup returns CDR1 SGHNT and CDR2 YENEEA. CDR3 region: CASSSRGRLDIQYF. The CDR3 DNA sequence: TGTGCCAGCAGCTCCAGGGGGCGCTTAGACATTCAGTACTTC.

The rearrangement uses TRBV5-1 and TRBJ2-7, with D tentatively TRBD1 (6 bases). CDR3 length: 12 amino acids. Trimming shortened V by 4 bases and J by 2 bases, and 7 bases separated the two germline ends. Germline assignment: CDR1 SGHRS and CDR2 YFSETQ. The CDR3 protein is CASSEGAYEQYF. In nucleotides, the CDR3 is TGCGCCAGCAGCGAGGGGGCCTACGAGCAGTACTTC.

The rearrangement joins TRBV5-1 to TRBJ2-1; the match to TRBD2 covers 14 bases. Per the germline V gene, CDR1 is SGHRS and CDR2 is YFSETQ. The V gene end was trimmed by 0 bases and the J gene end by 8 bases; junction bases not matched to a gene: 7. The CDR3 extends over 17 amino acids. This CDR3 reads CASSLGPWTSGRYEQFF. CDR3 DNA: TGCGCCAGCAGCTTGGGACCTTGGACTAGCGGGAGGTATGAGCAGTTCTTC.

The rearrangement links TRBV18 to TRBJ2-1; D is uncertain. The germline V and J ends were trimmed by 6 bases and 6 bases, with 18 bases remaining between them. This CDR3 comprises 15 residues. Germline V gene lookup returns CDR1 KGHSH and CDR2 LQKENI. The CDR3 DNA is TGTGCCAGCTCTTGGCGAAAGGATCCAGGCAATGAGCAGTTCTTC. The encoded protein is CASSWRKDPGNEQFF.

The rearrangement links TRBV29-1 to TRBJ1-5, with D uncertain. Germline V gene lookup returns CDR1 SQVTM and CDR2 ANQGSEA. The CDR3 has 12 amino acids. V was shortened by 6 bases and J by 5 bases, with 11 bases between the two germline ends. CDR3: CSVPDGDQPQHF. Written as DNA, the CDR3 is TGCAGCGTCCCCGACGGGGATCAGCCCCAGCATTTT. Using reference TRBV29-1 and TRBJ1-5 for the parts outside the CDR3, the full variable domain is SAVISQKPSRDICQRGTSLTIQCQVDSQVTMMFWYRQQPGQSLTLIATANQGSEATYESGFVIDKFPISRPNLTFSTLTVSNMSPEDSSIYLCSVPDGDQPQHFGDGTRLSIL.

The CDR3: CASSLGIEETQYF. CDR3 in DNA: TGTGCCAGCAGCTTAGGTATAGAAGAGACCCAGTACTTC. The gene calls are TRBV7-7 and TRBJ2-5; D gene unclear. V was clipped by 1 base and J by 3 bases, with 6 bases between them. The germline gives CDR1 SSHAT, CDR2 FNYEAQ (reference sequence). This CDR3 has 13 amino acids. Supplemented by reference TRBV7-7 and TRBJ2-5, the full variable domain reads GAGVSQSPRYKVTKRGQDVTLRCDPISSHATLYWYQQALGQGPEFLTYFNYEAQPDKSGLPSDRFSAERPEGSISTLTIQRTEQRDSAMYRCASSLGIEETQYFGPGTRLLVL.

A note on this clone: Other DNA sequences in this specimen translate into the identical CDR3. This chain connects TRBV2 to TRBJ2-1; 15 bases are a match to TRBD2. CDR1 and CDR2 (germline): SNHLY, FYNNEI. The J segment lost 6 bases and the V segment lost 6 bases, leaving 0 bases of the junction unmatched. This CDR3 is 14 amino acids long. The CDR3 DNA follows: TGTGCCAGCAGGGGACTAGCGGGAGGCAATGAGCAGTTCTTC. Translation gives CASRGLAGGNEQFF.

V and J are TRBV19 and TRBJ1-2; 7 bases line up with TRBD1. CDR1 is LNHDA and CDR2 is SQIVND in the germline V gene (reference sequence). V lost 6 bases, J lost 2 bases, and 9 bases stayed unmatched. This CDR3 comprises 15 residues. CDR3 nucleotide sequence: TGTGCCAGTAGCACAGGGGACGGACGGAACTATGGCTACACCTTC. Translation gives CASSTGDGRNYGYTF.

The rearrangement joins TRBV7-2 to TRBJ2-2; tentatively, D is TRBD1 (6 bases). Germline loops: CDR1 SGHTA, CDR2 FQGNSA. CDR3 length: 17 residues. Trimming stripped 3 bases from V and 2 bases from J, with 16 bases between. The CDR3 sequence: CASSFFGQSLNTGELFF. CDR3 sequence (DNA): TGTGCCAGCAGCTTTTTCGGACAGAGTTTAAACACCGGGGAGCTGTTTTTT.

The gene calls are TRBV30 and TRBJ2-5, with TRBD1 matching 9 bases. Germline loops: CDR1 GTSNPN, CDR2 SVGIG (reference sequence). This CDR3 has 15 residues. Losses at the gene ends were 3 bases for V and 7 bases for J; bases not matched to a gene: 12. CDR3 bases: TGTGCCTGGAGGCTAGGGGGACAGGGAGGGATGACCCAGTACTTC. This translates into CAWRLGGQGGMTQYF. Combining the CDR3 with reference TRBV30 and TRBJ2-5 gives the whole variable domain SQTIHQWPATLVQPVGSPLSLECTVEGTSNPNLYWYRQAAGRGLQLLFYSVGIGQISSEVPQNLSASRPQDRQFILSSKKLLLSDSGFYLCAWRLGGQGGMTQYFGPGTRLLVL.

The V and J genes are TRBV14 and TRBJ1-1; no definite D call. CDR1 and CDR2 (germline): SGHDN, FVKESK. The length of the CDR3 is 14 residues. The V gene lost 1 base and the J gene lost 11 bases, with 17 bases spanning the gap. CDR3 sequence (DNA): TGTGCCAGCAGCCAAGTTCAGCGGGCGGACGGGGCTTTCTTT. Protein: CASSQVQRADGAFF.